One TCR beta chain is described in this entry. Per the study methods: How many nucleated cells were present was estimated from reference gene primer amplification. The assay was immunoSEQ multiplex PCR, and TCRdb's table has in-frame clones only and misses some. Clone size and the V and J calls come from that table; the DNA yielded D and trimming. In the table there are about 150,000 clones, around nine tenths of which are singletons. The V gene's germline CDR1 is MGHDK and CDR2 SYGVNS. Trimming stripped 7 bases from V and 5 bases from J, with 14 bases between. The CDR3 is 13 amino acids. This sample was taken from a study of blood T cell repertoires in COVID-19. Study summary: Donors in the United States, Italy and Spain gave samples during acute or convalescent COVID-19. The cDNA or gDNA used as material had been derived from T cells, B-cell-depleted T cells, or PBMCs.

This TCR derives from a man aged 45-60 years who had recovered from COVID-19. The rearrangement joins TRBV25-1 to TRBJ1-2; the D gene is possibly TRBD1 (6 bases). Input material: peripheral blood. In nucleotides, the CDR3 is TGTGCCAGCAACCCGGGACATACTTATGGCTACACCTTC. It is translated as CASNPGHTYGYTF.